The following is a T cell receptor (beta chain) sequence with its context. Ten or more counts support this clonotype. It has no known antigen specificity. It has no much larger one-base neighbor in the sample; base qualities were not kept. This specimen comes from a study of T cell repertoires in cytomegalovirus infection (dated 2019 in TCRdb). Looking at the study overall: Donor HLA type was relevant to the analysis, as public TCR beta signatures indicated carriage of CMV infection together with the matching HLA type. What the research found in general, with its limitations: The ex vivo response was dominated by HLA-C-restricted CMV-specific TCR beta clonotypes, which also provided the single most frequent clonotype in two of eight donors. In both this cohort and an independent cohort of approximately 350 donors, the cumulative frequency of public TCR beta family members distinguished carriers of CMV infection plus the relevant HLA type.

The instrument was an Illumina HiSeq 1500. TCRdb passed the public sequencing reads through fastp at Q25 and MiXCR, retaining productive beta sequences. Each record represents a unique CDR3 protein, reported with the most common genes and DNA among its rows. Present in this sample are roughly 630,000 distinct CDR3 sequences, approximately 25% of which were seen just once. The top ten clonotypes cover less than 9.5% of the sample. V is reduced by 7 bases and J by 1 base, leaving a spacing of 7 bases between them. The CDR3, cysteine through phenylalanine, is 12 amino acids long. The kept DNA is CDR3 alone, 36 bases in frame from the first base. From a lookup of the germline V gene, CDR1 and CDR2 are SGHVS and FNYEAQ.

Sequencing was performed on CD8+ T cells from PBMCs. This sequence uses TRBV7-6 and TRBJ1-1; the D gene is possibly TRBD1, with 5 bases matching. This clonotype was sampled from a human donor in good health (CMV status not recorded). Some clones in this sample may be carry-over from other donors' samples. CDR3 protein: CASKGRNTEAFF. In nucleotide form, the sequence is TGTGCCAGCAAGGGGCGGAACACTGAAGCTTTCTTT.